This note documents a single T cell receptor (beta chain) sequence. The record originates from a study of cytomegalovirus exposure and HLA in healthy donors. Using immunoSEQ multiplex PCR, the repertoire was profiled, and TCRdb retains in-frame clones only, with some absent. The sample contains some 130,000 clones, almost 85% of which appear only once. This CDR3 spans 14 amino acids. Per germline, CDR1 MNHEY and CDR2 SVGAGI. V was clipped by 1 base and J by 2 bases, with 8 bases between them. The rearrangement links TRBV6-5 to TRBJ1-2, with D possibly TRBD1 on 6 matching bases. The clonotype was recovered from a young man in good health and CMV-seropositive. The sample comprised PBMCs. The CDR3 DNA reads as TGTGCCAGCAGTTACTTAGACAGGAACTATGGCTACACCTTC. Protein sequence: CASSYLDRNYGYTF.